The text below deals with one T cell receptor beta chain. Its antigen remains undetermined. Base qualities are not at hand, and no much larger clone is one base apart. The data derive from a study of blood T cell repertoires in COVID-19 (dated by TCRdb to about 2020). Study-wide context: Samples covering the acute and convalescent phases of COVID-19 were provided by collaborators in the United States, Italy and Spain. A freely available public database, intended as a resource for researchers studying the immune response to SARS-CoV-2, is where the repertoires were released. The dataset comprised deeply sampled blood TCRbeta repertoires from subjects exposed to, actively infected with, or recovered from COVID-19. Samples came from the ongoing ImmuneRACE study (first 160 participants) plus 1,254 subjects from 6 global collaborators. Where available, HLA class I and class II types were taken from metadata supplied by the sample provider and were not determined by assay-based typing. The prospective study material was composed of cDNA or gDNA derived from T cells, B-cell-depleted T cells, or PBMCs. Nearly every sample came with metadata listing a de-identified subject ID, COVID-19 status, age in years and sex.

In the prospective study, participants were about 18 to 90 years old, resided in 20 to 30 geographic areas of the United States, and were enrolled through a virtual design. In the prospective study, cohorts were assigned on the basis of participant-reported clinical history obtained from a screening survey and a study questionnaire. For ImmuneRACE Cohort 3, a participant was defined as recovered based on two consecutive negative NP/OP PCR tests, clearance by a healthcare professional, or resolution of symptoms. In the prospective study, mobile phlebotomists collected whole blood, serum and a nasopharyngeal or oropharyngeal swab from each participant. Prospective study participants could optionally give additional blood draws and questionnaires over a roughly two-month period. Before DNA extraction, prospective study blood samples were shipped either frozen or at room temperature. The immunoSEQ Assay, a bias-controlled multiplex PCR, was used to amplify TCRbeta CDR3 regions from genomic DNA. In the original analysis: The number of nucleated cells in each sample was estimated by amplification of reference gene primers within the assay. To quantify the absolute abundance of each unique TCRbeta CDR3 rearrangement, sequence reads were collapsed and filtered. For each sample, productive Simpson clonality was calculated as the square root of Simpson's diversity index over productive rearrangements. Sourced from immuneACCESS, this table was stored by TCRdb with only in-frame sequences that have V and J called. A share of the clones is absent; for the studies checked, an unresolved V gene accounts for under half, and the remainder has no known explanation. V, J and clone size are those of that table, while D and trimming were read from the DNA. The sample table holds some 400,000 clones, of which roughly 86% were seen once. The ten largest clones capture under 1.5% of the sample.

Germline trimming: 6 bases from V, 3 bases from J; junction bases outside gene matches: 7. Reading the germline V gene (reference sequence) gives CDR1 DFQATT and CDR2 SNEGSKA. The CDR3 starts with the cysteine, ends with the phenylalanine, and has 14 residues. Only CDR3 DNA remains: 42 bases, in frame from the first base. What the work shows at the level of the full study, not this receptor alone: Clinical and demographic metadata were provided uncurated, with the amount varying by source and participant.

Recombination linked TRBV20-1 to TRBJ2-3; TRBD1 lines up with 9 middle nucleotides. This sequence originates from a man aged 25-45 years who had recovered from COVID-19. What was sequenced was PBMCs or T cells enriched from blood (not recorded which). The CDR3 protein sequence reads: CSASRGTGTDTQYF. The nucleotide sequence is TGCAGTGCGAGTAGGGGGACAGGGACAGATACGCAGTATTTT.